A selection of T cell receptor beta chains follows, all from one sample in a study of post-analysis software for immune sequencing data. TCRdb used MiXCR to reprocess the PCR reads, holding one entry per CDR3 protein. The table lists hundreds of thousands of distinct CDR3 sequences, 25% to 30% of them singletons, with more than 0.55% in the top ten. Sample: blood. The receptor source for this set is a girl under 18 with multiple sclerosis. Both conserved end residues are part of each CDR3. D genes are given only for firm matches. Rows give clone size only sometimes, using once, few, many, or a class for an expanded clone.

DNA: TGTGCCAGCTCACCACCTTTGACCTACGAGCAGTACTTC; CDR3: CASSPPLTYEQYF; V: TRBV18; size: -; D: -; J: TRBJ2-7
DNA: TGTGCCAGTCACGTCGGCAGAACCTACGAGCAGTACTTC; CDR3: CASHVGRTYEQYF; V: TRBV10-3; size: few; D: -; J: TRBJ2-7
DNA: TGTGCCAGCAGCCCGGTCCGGAGATCCTACAATGAGCAGTTCTTC; CDR3: CASSPVRRSYNEQFF; V: TRBV7-2; size: few; D: -; J: TRBJ2-1
DNA: TGTGCCAGTAGTCCCTCTCTTCATGAGCAGTTCTTC; CDR3: CASSPSLHEQFF; V: TRBV19; size: -; D: -; J: TRBJ2-1
DNA: TGCGCCAGCAGTGGACCGGGACTAGCGGGCTTCACAGATACGCAGTATTTT; CDR3: CASSGPGLAGFTDTQYF; V: TRBV10-1; size: -; D: TRBD2; J: TRBJ2-3
DNA: TGTGCCAGCAGAGCCAACGACAGGGGCGGCTATGGCTACACCTTC; CDR3: CASRANDRGGYGYTF; V: TRBV6-6; size: few; D: TRBD1; J: TRBJ1-2
DNA: TGCGCCGGCAGCTTGCCGGCACCGAAAGAGACCCAGTACTTC; CDR3: CAGSLPAPKETQYF; V: TRBV5-1; size: -; D: -; J: TRBJ2-5
DNA: TGCGCCAGCAGCCAAGATATGTTGCGGTTTTCTGAAGCTTTCTTT; CDR3: CASSQDMLRFSEAFF; V: TRBV4-3; size: -; D: -; J: TRBJ1-1
DNA: TGCAGTGCTGCACAGGGGGAAGAGACCCAGTTCTTC; CDR3: CSAAQGEETQFF; V: TRBV20-1; size: -; D: TRBD1; J: TRBJ2-1
DNA: TGTGCCAGCAGTTCTCCCGGGGGCAGTGGAAGGGAGACCCAGTACTTC; CDR3: CASSSPGGSGRETQYF; V: TRBV28; size: -; D: -; J: TRBJ2-5
DNA: TGTGCCAGCAGTTCGCCCGGGACCAATCAGCCCCAGCATTTT; CDR3: CASSSPGTNQPQHF; V: TRBV28; size: few; D: -; J: TRBJ1-5
DNA: TGTGCCAGCAGTTACTTTAGCGGTCCCCCAGAGACCCAGTACTTC; CDR3: CASSYFSGPPETQYF; V: TRBV6-5; size: -; D: -; J: TRBJ2-5
DNA: TGCAGTGCCGCCATACAGGGGGTTTTTTCCTACGAGCAGTACTTC; CDR3: CSAAIQGVFSYEQYF; V: TRBV20-1; size: few; D: TRBD1; J: TRBJ2-7
DNA: TGTGCCAGCGGTTTCTTACGGGACTCCCGAAGCTCCTATAATTCACCCCTCCACTTT; CDR3: CASGFLRDSRSSYNSPLHF; V: TRBV6-5; size: -; D: -; J: TRBJ1-6
DNA: TGTGCCAGCAGTTACAGGCGAGCGGGTAATTTAGAGACCCAGTACTTC; CDR3: CASSYRRAGNLETQYF; V: TRBV28; size: -; D: -; J: TRBJ2-5
DNA: TGTGCCAGCAGGAGGGCCCTAGCGGGAGCCAGTGAGCAGTTCTTC; CDR3: CASRRALAGASEQFF; V: TRBV11-2; size: -; D: TRBD2; J: TRBJ2-1
DNA: TGTGCCAGCAGTTTGGCTGGGGCCGGCAGAAGTGGCTACACCTTC; CDR3: CASSLAGAGRSGYTF; V: TRBV12-3/TRBV12-4; size: few; D: -; J: TRBJ1-2
DNA: TGCAGTGCTAGAGGATGGGGACAGGCGAAGAATTCACCCCTCCACTTT; CDR3: CSARGWGQAKNSPLHF; V: TRBV20-1; size: -; D: TRBD1; J: TRBJ1-6
DNA: TGTGCCAGCAGTCCCGGACAGGGGAATGAAAAACTGTTTTTT; CDR3: CASSPGQGNEKLFF; V: TRBV12-3/TRBV12-4; size: -; D: TRBD1; J: TRBJ1-4
DNA: TGTGCCAGCAGCCCGGGACTAGCGGGGGGAACCTACGAGCAGTACTTC; CDR3: CASSPGLAGGTYEQYF; V: TRBV6-5; size: few; D: TRBD2; J: TRBJ2-7
DNA: TGTGCCAGCAGCCCCTTTCTCGGGGGGGCCTATGGCTACACCTTC; CDR3: CASSPFLGGAYGYTF; V: TRBV14; size: -; D: -; J: TRBJ1-2
DNA: TGTGCCAGCAGGGCCGTGGGACAGGCTGCTGGAGAACTGTTTTTT; CDR3: CASRAVGQAAGELFF; V: TRBV5-5; size: -; D: TRBD1; J: TRBJ1-4
DNA: TGTGCCACCAACAGACCTCCCCCTGCTACGCAGTATTTT; CDR3: CATNRPPPATQYF; V: TRBV15; size: -; D: -; J: TRBJ2-3
DNA: TGTGCCAGCAGTGAATTTGGGCAGCTAAACTATGGCTACACCTTC; CDR3: CASSEFGQLNYGYTF; V: TRBV2; size: -; D: -; J: TRBJ1-2
DNA: TGCGCCAGCAGCCTACCCGGGACAGGCTCCATCCAGCAGTACTTC; CDR3: CASSLPGTGSIQQYF; V: TRBV5-1; size: few; D: TRBD1; J: TRBJ2-5
DNA: TGCGCCAGCAGGGAGGCTAGCGGCACAGATACGCAGTATTTT; CDR3: CASREASGTDTQYF; V: TRBV10-2; size: -; D: -; J: TRBJ2-3
DNA: TGTGCCAGCAGTCTGCTGGCGACGGTCTCCTACGAGCAGTACTTC; CDR3: CASSLLATVSYEQYF; V: TRBV28; size: few; D: -; J: TRBJ2-7
DNA: TGCAGTGCCTGGGACAGATACTACGAGCAGTACTTC; CDR3: CSAWDRYYEQYF; V: TRBV20-1; size: -; D: TRBD1; J: TRBJ2-7
DNA: TGTGCCAGCAGCTCCACAGAGGACAGGGGATTTGGCTATGGCTACACCTTC; CDR3: CASSSTEDRGFGYGYTF; V: TRBV28; size: -; D: TRBD1; J: TRBJ1-2
DNA: TGTGCCAGCAGCTTAGGGTTCGGGACAGGGGGCTACGGCTACACCTTC; CDR3: CASSLGFGTGGYGYTF; V: TRBV28; size: -; D: TRBD1; J: TRBJ1-2
DNA: TGTGCCAGCTTCCAGCCGGGACTAGCGGGGTTGGGGCAGTTCTTC; CDR3: CASFQPGLAGLGQFF; V: TRBV6-6; size: few; D: TRBD2; J: TRBJ2-1
DNA: TGCGCCAGCAGCCAAGTTTCGGACCGTGAGCAGTTCTTC; CDR3: CASSQVSDREQFF; V: TRBV4-3; size: many; D: -; J: TRBJ2-1
DNA: TGTGCTAGCAGTTTAGTGGCCTTAGCGGGAGGGGACTCGCCTATCTATGAGCAGTTCTTC; CDR3: CASSLVALAGGDSPIYEQFF; V: TRBV12-3/TRBV12-4; size: -; D: TRBD2; J: TRBJ2-1
DNA: TGTGCCACCAGTACAGGCGGGAACACTGACGCTTTCTTT; CDR3: CATSTGGNTDAFF; V: TRBV24-1; size: once; D: -; J: TRBJ1-1
DNA: TGTGCCAGCAGGTCGCGGGGCGACTCCTACAATGAGCAGTTCTTC; CDR3: CASRSRGDSYNEQFF; V: TRBV28; size: few; D: -; J: TRBJ2-1
DNA: TGTGCCAGCAGTGAACTCCCCCCTACTGAAGCTTTCTTT; CDR3: CASSELPPTEAFF; V: TRBV2; size: -; D: -; J: TRBJ1-1
DNA: TGTGCCAGCAGCTTAGGGGGCTTGACGCAGTATTTT; CDR3: CASSLGGLTQYF; V: TRBV7-2; size: -; D: -; J: TRBJ2-3
DNA: TGTGCCAGCAGGGAGACTAGCGGGGTCGTGGATGAGCAGTTCTTC; CDR3: CASRETSGVVDEQFF; V: TRBV6-5; size: -; D: TRBD2; J: TRBJ2-1
DNA: TGTGCCAGCAGTAGAGGGGCAGGGAATGGCTACACCTTC; CDR3: CASSRGAGNGYTF; V: TRBV6-5; size: -; D: -; J: TRBJ1-2
DNA: TGCAGTGTCGCAGGCGTCTACAATGAGCAGTTCTTC; CDR3: CSVAGVYNEQFF; V: TRBV20-1; size: -; D: -; J: TRBJ2-1
DNA: TGTGCCAGCAGCGACGCGGACAGGAGGAATGGCTACACCTTC; CDR3: CASSDADRRNGYTF; V: TRBV27; size: few; D: TRBD1; J: TRBJ1-2
DNA: TGCAGTGCTAGAGGGCTAGGGCTCTTAGGCGGGAGTCGGTTCTTC; CDR3: CSARGLGLLGGSRFF; V: TRBV20-1; size: -; D: TRBD2; J: TRBJ2-1
DNA: TGTGCCAGCAGCCGCCTGTCGGGGGCGGCCCAGTACTTC; CDR3: CASSRLSGAAQYF; V: TRBV7-2; size: few; D: -; J: TRBJ2-5
DNA: TGTGCCAGCAGCTTAGTCGGCGGGGGGGCCTGGAATGAGCAGTTCTTC; CDR3: CASSLVGGGAWNEQFF; V: TRBV11-3; size: -; D: TRBD2; J: TRBJ2-1
DNA: TGTGCCAGCAGCGGGGGTCTAAATCAGCCCCAGCATTTT; CDR3: CASSGGLNQPQHF; V: TRBV9; size: -; D: -; J: TRBJ1-5
DNA: TGTGCCAGCAGCTTACCAGGGTCCACATGCGAGCAGTACTTC; CDR3: CASSLPGSTCEQYF; V: TRBV7-2; size: -; D: -; J: TRBJ2-7
DNA: TGCAGCGTTGAAGGCTTCGCCAGGGCTAATTATAATGAGCAGTTCTTC; CDR3: CSVEGFARANYNEQFF; V: TRBV29-1; size: few; D: -; J: TRBJ2-1
DNA: TGCGCCAGCAGCCGGGACAGGGGGCTGGTAGATACGCAGTATTTT; CDR3: CASSRDRGLVDTQYF; V: TRBV5-1; size: few; D: TRBD1; J: TRBJ2-3
DNA: TGTGTCATCAGTGGGGACAGGGGGGAGACCCAGTACTTC; CDR3: CVISGDRGETQYF; V: TRBV10-3; size: -; D: TRBD1; J: TRBJ2-5
DNA: TGTGCCAGCAGCTTATGGGTGTTAGGGGCAGGGGAAGAGACCCAGTACTTC; CDR3: CASSLWVLGAGEETQYF; V: TRBV7-2; size: many; D: -; J: TRBJ2-5